Below, 11 T cell receptor beta chains from the same sample are listed, as sequenced in a study of T and B cells in COVID-19 patients. Blood genomic DNA input for TRB amplification was 250-500 ng. TRB rearrangements were amplified by multiplex PCR with BIOMED2 TRB-A/B primers. One entry per CDR3 protein results from TCRdb running MiXCR on the multiplex PCR reads. The profile covers about 3,600 distinct CDR3 sequences, with approximately 25% appearing a single time and under 25% taken by the ten largest. Sequenced input: blood. Receptors originate from a human donor with active COVID-19.

This clonotype counts as medium-sized. The chain joins TRBV27 to TRBJ2-7; possibly TRBD2 for D (7 bases). Trimming left V 10 bases short and J 4 bases short, with 23 bases between. In germline, CDR1 is MNHEY, CDR2 SMNVEV (reference sequence). This CDR3 spans 15 amino acids. The CDR3: CATARGGRGVYEQYF. In nucleotides, the CDR3 is TGTGCCACCGCGAGAGGGGGGAGGGGGGTATACGAGCAGTACTTC.

By share of the sample, this clonotype is medium-sized. J is TRBJ2-5 and V is TRBV6-5; 9 positions match TRBD1. V gave up 6 bases and J gave up 3 bases; unmatched junction bases: 5. From germline, CDR1 is MNHEY and CDR2 SVGAGI. The CDR3 covers 14 residues. CDR3 sequence reads: CASRQDRGKETQYF. CDR3 nucleotide sequence: TGTGCCAGCAGACAGGACAGGGGCAAAGAGACCCAGTACTTC.

By share, this clonotype ranks as medium-sized (0.01 to 0.1%). This chain connects TRBV19 to TRBJ1-1, with TRBD1 identical over 7 bases. The germline V gene has CDR1 LNHDA and CDR2 SQIVND (reference sequence). The CDR3 is 12 residues long. With 5 bases clipped from V and 11 bases from J, the junction kept 8 bases outside the gene matches. This CDR3 reads CASSPRDRPAFF. DNA for the CDR3: TGTGCCAGTAGTCCAAGGGACAGACCGGCTTTCTTT.

In its sample, this clonotype ranks as medium-sized. The chain joins TRBV12-3 or TRBV12-4 to TRBJ2-7, with D perhaps matching TRBD2 (5 bases). V lost 5 bases, J lost 2 bases, and 22 bases lay in between. The CDR3 contains 17 residues. In DNA form, the CDR3 reads TGTGCCAGCAGTCCCAACCGACTAAACACGCGAACCTACGAGCAGTACTTC. It specifies CASSPNRLNTRTYEQYF.

The chain is built from TRBV20-1 and TRBJ2-3; 10 bases map to TRBD2. Trimming at V came to 6 bases and at J to 3 bases, leaving 9 bases not matched to a gene. The germline CDR1 and CDR2 sequences are DFQATT and SNEGSKA (reference sequence). The CDR3 contains 15 residues. CDR3 in amino acids: CSAQGGSGGTDTQYF. The CDR3 DNA reads TGCAGTGCCCAGGGGGGTAGCGGGGGGACAGATACGCAGTATTTT.

This clonotype is medium-sized in the sample. The chain uses TRBV6-2 or TRBV6-3 and TRBJ2-7; D not resolved. The CDR3 is 14 amino acids. The germline V gene has CDR1 MNHEY and CDR2 SVGEGT. V lost 4 bases and J 2 bases, leaving 12 bases between the germline ends. CDR3 in amino acids: CASSSSLGPYEQYF. The CDR3 DNA reads as TGTGCCAGCAGTTCCTCCCTCGGCCCCTACGAGCAGTACTTC.

By proportion, this clonotype is large. V and J are TRBV19 and TRBJ2-1, with D possibly matching TRBD1 (6 bases). This CDR3 has 16 amino acids. Trimming removed 2 bases at V and 2 bases at J, with 13 bases between. Germline V CDR1 and CDR2: LNHDA, SQIVND (reference sequence). The CDR3 loop is CASSIPGQFPYNEQFF. The CDR3 nucleotides read TGTGCCAGTAGTATACCCGGACAGTTCCCCTACAATGAGCAGTTCTTC.

The CDR3 reads CAIQPSGPGGNEQFF. The DNA of the CDR3 is TGTGCCATCCAACCTAGCGGACCTGGAGGCAATGAGCAGTTCTTC. This sequence joins TRBV10-3 and TRBJ2-1; 7 nucleotides line up with TRBD2. V was pared by 8 bases and J by 6 bases, with 13 bases of the junction left unmatched. The CDR3 has 15 amino acids. Germline V gene lookup returns CDR1 ENHRY and CDR2 SYGVKD.

This clonotype was detected a few times. This chain links TRBV15 with TRBJ2-3, with 7 bases that match TRBD2. The germline V gene has CDR1 LNHNV and CDR2 YYDKDF (reference sequence). This CDR3 is 16 amino acids long. Trimming cost V 3 bases and J 1 base; bases outside gene matches: 7. The CDR3 loop is CATSRGGGAGTDTQYF. Written as DNA, the CDR3 is TGTGCCACCAGCAGGGGGGGAGGGGCGGGCACAGATACGCAGTATTTT.

The gene calls are TRBV28 and TRBJ1-4; weak D call: TRBD1 (6 bases). The V gene lost 7 bases and the J gene lost 11 bases, with 20 bases spanning the gap. Per germline, CDR1 MDHEN and CDR2 SYDVKM. The CDR3 has 14 amino acids. The CDR3 bases are TGTGCCAGCACCCCTGGGGGGGCGCGAGGGAAACTGTTTTTT. It yields the protein CASTPGGARGKLFF.

The chain joins TRBV24-1 to TRBJ2-5; D is uncertain. The CDR3 spans 12 residues. Germline V lookup: CDR1 KGHDR, CDR2 SFDVKD. V lost 5 bases and J lost 5, with 8 bases in between. The CDR3 is CATSGAGETQYF. The CDR3 DNA is TGTGCCACCAGTGGGGCCGGGGAGACCCAGTACTTC.